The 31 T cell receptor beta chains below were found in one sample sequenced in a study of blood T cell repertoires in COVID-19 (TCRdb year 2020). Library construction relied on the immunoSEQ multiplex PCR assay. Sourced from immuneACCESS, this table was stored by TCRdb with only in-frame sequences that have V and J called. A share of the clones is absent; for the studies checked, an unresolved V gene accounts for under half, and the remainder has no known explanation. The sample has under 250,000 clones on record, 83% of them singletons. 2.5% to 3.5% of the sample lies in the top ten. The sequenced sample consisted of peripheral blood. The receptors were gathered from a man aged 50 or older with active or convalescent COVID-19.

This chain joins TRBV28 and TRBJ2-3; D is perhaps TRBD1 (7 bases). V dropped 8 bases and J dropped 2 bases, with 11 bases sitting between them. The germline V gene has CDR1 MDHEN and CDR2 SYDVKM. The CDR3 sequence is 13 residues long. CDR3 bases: TGTGCCAGCGGGGGGACAGCCACAGATACGCAGTATTTT. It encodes CASGGTATDTQYF.

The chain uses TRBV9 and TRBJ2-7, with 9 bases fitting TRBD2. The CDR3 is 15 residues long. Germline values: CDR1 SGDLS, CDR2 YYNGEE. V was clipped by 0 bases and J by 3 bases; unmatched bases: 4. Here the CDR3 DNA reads TGTGCCAGCAGCGTAGGGCTAGCGGGACACTACGAGCAGTACTTC. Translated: CASSVGLAGHYEQYF.

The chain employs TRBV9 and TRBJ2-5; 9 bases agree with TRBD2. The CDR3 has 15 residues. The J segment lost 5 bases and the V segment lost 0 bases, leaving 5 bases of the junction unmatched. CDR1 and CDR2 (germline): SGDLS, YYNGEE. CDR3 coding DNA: TGTGCCAGCAGCGTAGAGGGGACTAGCCGGGAGACCCAGTACTTC. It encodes CASSVEGTSRETQYF.

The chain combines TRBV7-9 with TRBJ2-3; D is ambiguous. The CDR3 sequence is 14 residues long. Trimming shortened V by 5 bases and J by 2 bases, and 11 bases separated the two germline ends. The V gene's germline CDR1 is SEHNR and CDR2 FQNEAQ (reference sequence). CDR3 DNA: TGTGCCAGCAGCCAAGGTTGGGCCACAGATACGCAGTATTTT. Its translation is CASSQGWATDTQYF.

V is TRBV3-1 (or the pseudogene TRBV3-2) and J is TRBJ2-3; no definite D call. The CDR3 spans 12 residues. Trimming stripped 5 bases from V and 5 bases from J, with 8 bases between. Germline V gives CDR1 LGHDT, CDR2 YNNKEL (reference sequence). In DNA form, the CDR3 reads TGTGCCAGCAGCGTACGGAGAGATACGCAGTATTTT. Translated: CASSVRRDTQYF.

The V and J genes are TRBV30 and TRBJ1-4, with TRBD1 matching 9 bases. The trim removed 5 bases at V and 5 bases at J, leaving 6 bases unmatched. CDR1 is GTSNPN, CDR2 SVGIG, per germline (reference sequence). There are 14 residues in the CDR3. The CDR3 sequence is CAWDTGGANEKLFF. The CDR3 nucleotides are TGTGCCTGGGATACAGGGGGCGCAAATGAAAAACTGTTTTTT.

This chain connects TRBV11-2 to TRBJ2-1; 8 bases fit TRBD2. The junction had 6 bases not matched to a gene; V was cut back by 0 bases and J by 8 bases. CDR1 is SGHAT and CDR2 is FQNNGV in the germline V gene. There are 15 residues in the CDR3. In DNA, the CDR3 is TGTGCCAGCAGCTTAGATGGGGCGGGAGGCTATGAGCAGTTCTTC. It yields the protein CASSLDGAGGYEQFF.

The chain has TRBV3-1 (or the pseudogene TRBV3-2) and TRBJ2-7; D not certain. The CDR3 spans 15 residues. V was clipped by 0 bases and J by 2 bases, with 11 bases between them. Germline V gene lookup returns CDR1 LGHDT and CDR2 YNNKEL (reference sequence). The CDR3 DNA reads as TGTGCCAGCAGCCAAGAAGTCCCCAGGACCTACGAGCAGTACTTC. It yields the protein CASSQEVPRTYEQYF.

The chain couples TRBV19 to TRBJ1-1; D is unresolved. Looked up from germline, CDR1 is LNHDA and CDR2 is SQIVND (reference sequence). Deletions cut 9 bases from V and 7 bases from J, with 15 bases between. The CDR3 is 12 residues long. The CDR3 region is CASLRTGFEAFF. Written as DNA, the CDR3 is TGTGCCAGCCTAAGGACGGGGTTTGAAGCTTTCTTT.

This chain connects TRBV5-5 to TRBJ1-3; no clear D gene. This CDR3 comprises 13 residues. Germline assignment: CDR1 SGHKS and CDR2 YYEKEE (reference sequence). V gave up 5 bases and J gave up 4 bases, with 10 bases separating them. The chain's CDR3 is CASRQTEGNTIYF. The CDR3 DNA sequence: TGTGCCAGCAGGCAGACGGAGGGAAACACCATATATTTT.

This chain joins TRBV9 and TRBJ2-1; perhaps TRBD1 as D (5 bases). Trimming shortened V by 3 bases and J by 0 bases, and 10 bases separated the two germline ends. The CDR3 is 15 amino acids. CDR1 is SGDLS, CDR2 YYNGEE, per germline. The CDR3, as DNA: TGTGCCAGCAGCGCAGGGTGGAGCTCCTACAATGAGCAGTTCTTC. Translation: CASSAGWSSYNEQFF.

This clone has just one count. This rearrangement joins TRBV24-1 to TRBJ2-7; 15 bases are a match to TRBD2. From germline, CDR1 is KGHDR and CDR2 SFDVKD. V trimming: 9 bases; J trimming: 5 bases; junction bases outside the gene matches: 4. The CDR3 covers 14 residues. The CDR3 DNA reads TGTGCCACCGGGACTAGCGGGAGGTCCCACGAGCAGTACTTC. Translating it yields CATGTSGRSHEQYF.

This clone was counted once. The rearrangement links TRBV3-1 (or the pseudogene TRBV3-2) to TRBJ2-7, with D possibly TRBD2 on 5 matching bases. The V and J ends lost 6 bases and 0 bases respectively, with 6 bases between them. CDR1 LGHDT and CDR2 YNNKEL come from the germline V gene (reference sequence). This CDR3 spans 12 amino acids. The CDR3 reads CASSAGSYEQYF. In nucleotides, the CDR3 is TGTGCCAGCAGTGCGGGCTCCTACGAGCAGTACTTC.

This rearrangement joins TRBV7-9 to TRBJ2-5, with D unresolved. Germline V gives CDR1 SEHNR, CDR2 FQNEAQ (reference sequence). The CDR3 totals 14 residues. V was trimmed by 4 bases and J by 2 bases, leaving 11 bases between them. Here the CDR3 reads CASSSVLLQETQYF. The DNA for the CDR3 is TGTGCCAGCAGCTCCGTTTTACTTCAAGAGACCCAGTACTTC.

This CDR3 reads CASSPLIADTQYF. CDR3 bases: TGTGCCAGCAGCCCTCTGATAGCAGATACGCAGTATTTT. J is TRBJ2-3 and V is TRBV7-9; D is undetermined. The germline gives CDR1 SEHNR, CDR2 FQNEAQ (reference sequence). Trimming removed 5 bases from V and 4 bases from J, with 10 bases in between. The CDR3 totals 13 residues.

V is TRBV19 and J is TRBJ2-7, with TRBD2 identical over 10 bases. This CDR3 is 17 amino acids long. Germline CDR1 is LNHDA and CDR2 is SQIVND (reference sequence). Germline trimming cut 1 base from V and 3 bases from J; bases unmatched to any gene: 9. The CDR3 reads CASSIASGGSLNYEQYF. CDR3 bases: TGTGCCAGTAGTATAGCTAGCGGGGGCTCCCTCAACTACGAGCAGTACTTC.

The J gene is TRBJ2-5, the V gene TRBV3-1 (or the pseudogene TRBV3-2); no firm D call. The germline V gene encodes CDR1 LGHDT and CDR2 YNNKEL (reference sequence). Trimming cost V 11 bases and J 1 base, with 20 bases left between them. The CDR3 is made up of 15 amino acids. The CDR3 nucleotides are TGTGCCTCCTCATGGCACAGAACCTTCCAAGAGACCCAGTACTTC. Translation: CASSWHRTFQETQYF.

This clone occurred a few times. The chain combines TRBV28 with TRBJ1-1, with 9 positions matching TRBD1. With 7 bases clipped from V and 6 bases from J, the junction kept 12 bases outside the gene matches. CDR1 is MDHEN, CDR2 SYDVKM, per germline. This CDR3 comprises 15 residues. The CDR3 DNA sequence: TGTGCCAGCACCTTGGACAGGGGAAGGGTCGCTGAAGCTTTCTTT. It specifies CASTLDRGRVAEAFF.

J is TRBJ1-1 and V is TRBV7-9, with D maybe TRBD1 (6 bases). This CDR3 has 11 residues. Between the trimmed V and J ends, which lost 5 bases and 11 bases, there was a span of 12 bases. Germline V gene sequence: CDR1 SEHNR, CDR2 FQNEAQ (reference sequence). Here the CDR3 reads CASSPTGMAFF. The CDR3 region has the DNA TGTGCCAGCAGCCCGACAGGTATGGCTTTCTTT. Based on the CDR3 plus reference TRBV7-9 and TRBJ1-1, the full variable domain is DTGVSQNPRHKITKRGQNVTFRCDPISEHNRLYWYRQTLGQGPEFLTYFQNEAQLEKSRLLSDRFSAERPKGSFSTLEIQRTEQGDSAMYLCASSPTGMAFFGQGTRLTVV.

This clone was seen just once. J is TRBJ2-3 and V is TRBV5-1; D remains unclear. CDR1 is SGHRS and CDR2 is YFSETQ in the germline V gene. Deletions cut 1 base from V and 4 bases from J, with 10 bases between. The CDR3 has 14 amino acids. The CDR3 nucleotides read TGCGCCAGCAGCTTGAGTCTAGGCCCAGATACGCAGTATTTT. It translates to CASSLSLGPDTQYF.

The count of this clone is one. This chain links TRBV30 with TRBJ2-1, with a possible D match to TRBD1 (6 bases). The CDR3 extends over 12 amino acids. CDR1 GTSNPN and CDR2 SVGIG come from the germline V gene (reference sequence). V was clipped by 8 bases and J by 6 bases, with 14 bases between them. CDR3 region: CAQTGHSNEQFF. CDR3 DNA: TGTGCCCAAACGGGACACAGCAATGAGCAGTTCTTC.

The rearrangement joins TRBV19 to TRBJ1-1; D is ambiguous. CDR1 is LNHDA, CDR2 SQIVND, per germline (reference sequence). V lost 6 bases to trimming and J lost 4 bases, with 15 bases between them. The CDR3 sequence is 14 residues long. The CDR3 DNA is TGTGCCAGTAGCAAAATGGCAGTATCCACTGAAGCTTTCTTT. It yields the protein CASSKMAVSTEAFF.

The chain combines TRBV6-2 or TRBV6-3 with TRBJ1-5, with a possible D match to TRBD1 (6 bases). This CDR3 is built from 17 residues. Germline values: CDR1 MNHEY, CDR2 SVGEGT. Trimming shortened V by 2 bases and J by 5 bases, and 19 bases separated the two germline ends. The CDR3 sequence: CASSYGSGTPWDQPQHF. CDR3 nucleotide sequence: TGTGCCAGCAGTTACGGGTCCGGGACACCGTGGGATCAGCCCCAGCATTTT.

The CDR3 here is CASTTTSGSTGELFF. Here the CDR3 DNA reads TGTGCCAGCACGACGACTAGCGGTTCTACCGGGGAGCTGTTTTTT. The chain joins TRBV5-4 to TRBJ2-2; 9 bases are shared with TRBD2. The germline gives CDR1 SGHNT, CDR2 YYREEE (reference sequence). J was trimmed by 5 bases and V by 6 bases; bases with no gene match: 8. The CDR3 sequence is 15 residues long.

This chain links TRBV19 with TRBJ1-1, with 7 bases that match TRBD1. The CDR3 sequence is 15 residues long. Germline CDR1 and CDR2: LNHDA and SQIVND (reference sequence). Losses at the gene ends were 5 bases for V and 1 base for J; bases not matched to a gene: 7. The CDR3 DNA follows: TGTGCCAGTAGTCCCCCGGGACAGAGGAACACTGAAGCTTTCTTT. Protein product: CASSPPGQRNTEAFF. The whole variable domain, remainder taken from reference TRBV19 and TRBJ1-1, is DGGITQSPKYLFRKEGQNVTLSCEQNLNHDAMYWYRQDPGQGLRLIYYSQIVNDFQKGDIAEGYSVSREKKESFPLTVTSAQKNPTAFYLCASSPPGQRNTEAFFGQGTRLTVV.

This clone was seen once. CDR3 coding DNA: TGTGCCAGCAGCTCAGGGGGCAACAATCAGCCCCAGCATTTT. It codes for CASSSGGNNQPQHF. The chain joins TRBV7-9 to TRBJ1-5; TRBD1 aligns across 8 bases. Germline assignment: CDR1 SEHNR and CDR2 FQNEAQ (reference sequence). V was clipped by 4 bases and J by 3 bases; unmatched bases: 2. The CDR3 sequence is 14 residues long.

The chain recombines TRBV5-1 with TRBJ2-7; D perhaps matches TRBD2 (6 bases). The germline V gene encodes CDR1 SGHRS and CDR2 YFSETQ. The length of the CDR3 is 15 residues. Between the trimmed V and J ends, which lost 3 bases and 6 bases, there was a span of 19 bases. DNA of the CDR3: TGCGCCAGCAGCTCGACTTTTACTAGCCTCGTCGAGCAGTACTTC. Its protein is CASSSTFTSLVEQYF.

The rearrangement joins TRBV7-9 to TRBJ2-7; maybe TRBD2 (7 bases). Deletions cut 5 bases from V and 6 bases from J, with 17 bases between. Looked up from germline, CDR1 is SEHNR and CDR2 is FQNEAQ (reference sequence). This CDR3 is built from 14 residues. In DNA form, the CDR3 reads TGTGCCAGCAGCCACCTAGGGGGGGCCCGCGAGCAGTACTTC. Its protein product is CASSHLGGAREQYF. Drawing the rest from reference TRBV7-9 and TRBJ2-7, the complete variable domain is DTGVSQNPRHKITKRGQNVTFRCDPISEHNRLYWYRQTLGQGPEFLTYFQNEAQLEKSRLLSDRFSAERPKGSFSTLEIQRTEQGDSAMYLCASSHLGGAREQYFGPGTRLTVT.

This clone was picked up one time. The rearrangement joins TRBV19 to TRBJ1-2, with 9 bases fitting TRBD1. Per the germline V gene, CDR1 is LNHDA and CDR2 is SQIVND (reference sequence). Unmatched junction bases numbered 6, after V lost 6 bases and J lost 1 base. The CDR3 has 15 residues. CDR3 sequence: CASRLDRGINYGYTF. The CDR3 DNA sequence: TGTGCCAGTAGATTGGACAGGGGCATTAACTATGGCTACACCTTC.

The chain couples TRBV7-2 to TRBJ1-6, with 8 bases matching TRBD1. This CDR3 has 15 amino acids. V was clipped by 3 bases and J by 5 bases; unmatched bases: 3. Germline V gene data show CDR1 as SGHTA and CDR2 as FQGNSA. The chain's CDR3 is CASSFQGADNSPLHF. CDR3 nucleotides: TGTGCCAGCAGCTTCCAGGGGGCGGATAATTCACCCCTCCACTTT.

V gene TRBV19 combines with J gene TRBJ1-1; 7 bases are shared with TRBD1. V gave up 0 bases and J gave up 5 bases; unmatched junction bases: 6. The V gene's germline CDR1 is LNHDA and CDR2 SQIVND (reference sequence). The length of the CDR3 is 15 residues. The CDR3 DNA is TGTGCCAGTAGTATAGAGTCGACAGGGAGAACTGAAGCTTTCTTT. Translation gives CASSIESTGRTEAFF.